This T cell receptor (beta chain) was profiled in a study of shared clonotypes between healthy human individuals. TCRdb's copy holds only in-frame clones and misses some; the assay was immunoSEQ multiplex PCR. Of 2 million to 2.5 million clones listed, approximately 96% are singletons. The donor population consisted of healthy HIV-negative adults with no recent acute infections or vaccinations. Overall study results and limits: Measured sharing among donors was expected to vary with sequencing depth.

About this clone: Its specificity is unknown.

The CDR3 is 12 amino acids. The sample consisted of naive CD4+ T cells sorted from blood. Indicated subset: CD45RA+ positively selected. This receptor was obtained from a man between 18 and 35 years old in good health. The rearrangement links TRBV21-1 to TRBJ2-3; the tabulated D call, TRBD2, remains unverified against the DNA. TRBV21-1 is designated a pseudogene. The CDR3 coding sequence is TGTGCCAGCAGGGGGAGTCGAGCGGCGCAGTATTTT. Protein product: CASRGSRAAQYF.